This entry features one T cell receptor (beta chain) sequence. The TCRbeta library was prepared with unique molecular identifiers. TCRdb independently ran MiXCR on the PCR reads; one entry per CDR3 protein. The sample has about 130,000 distinct CDR3 sequences, about 9.6% seen once. The record originates from a study of T-cell reconstitution after alpha-beta-depleted transplantation in children. Per germline, CDR1 SGHVS and CDR2 FQNEAQ. CDR3 length: 15 residues. V lost 5 bases and J 4 bases, leaving 14 bases between the germline ends. The material sequenced was PBMCs, mostly from graft donor cells, taken 180 days after TCRalphabeta/CD19-depleted stem cell transplant. The receptor comes from a girl under two years old who had a stem cell transplant for combined immunodeficiency, so the T cells may come from the graft donor. The V gene is TRBV7-8, the J gene TRBJ1-4; the D gene is possibly TRBD1 (6 bases). The CDR3 DNA is TGTGCCAGCAGCCCCTCAGGGGCCTTTAATGAAAAACTGTTTTTT. Its translation is CASSPSGAFNEKLFF. The entire variable domain, with the rest obtained from reference TRBV7-8 and TRBJ1-4, is as follows: GAGVSQSPRYKVAKRGQDVALRCDPISGHVSLFWYQQALGQGPEFLTYFQNEAQLDKSGLPSDRFFAERPEGSVSTLKIQRTQQEDSAVYLCASSPSGAFNEKLFFGSGTQLSVL.